This T cell receptor beta chain was recovered during a study of early stage breast cancer tumors. The method was immunoSEQ multiplex PCR; TCRdb's version includes in-frame clones alone and lacks a portion of them. This table has approximately 50,000 clones, 70% to 80% appearing once. V was trimmed by 3 bases and J by 7 bases, leaving 6 bases between them. Germline V gives CDR1 SGHVS, CDR2 FNYEAQ. There are 12 residues in the CDR3. The TCR was taken from a person aged 25 to 39 with breast cancer. The chain combines TRBV7-6 with TRBJ1-4, with D unclear. Sequencing was carried out using blood. As DNA, the CDR3 is TGTGCCAGCAGCTTGTACAGTGAAAAACTGTTTTTT. Protein sequence: CASSLYSEKLFF.